Below, one T cell receptor (beta chain) is given with its context. This record comes from a study of blood T cell repertoires in COVID-19. The CDR3 runs 17 residues. Germline values: CDR1 MDHEN, CDR2 SYDVKM. J was trimmed by 4 bases and V by 5 bases; bases with no gene match: 11. Generated by immunoSEQ multiplex PCR, the TCRdb table keeps only in-frame clones and is missing some. The sample shows over 250,000 clones, roughly 84% of them seen only once. Sample: peripheral blood. The V call is TRBV28, the J call TRBJ1-6; TRBD1 agrees at 7 bases. This TCR came from a human donor with COVID-19, enrolled during active disease. The donor label of this sample is uncertain. CDR3 bases: TGTGCCAGCAGTCCTTCGGGACAGTCGATTTATAATTCACCCCTCCACTTT. Translating it yields CASSPSGQSIYNSPLHF.